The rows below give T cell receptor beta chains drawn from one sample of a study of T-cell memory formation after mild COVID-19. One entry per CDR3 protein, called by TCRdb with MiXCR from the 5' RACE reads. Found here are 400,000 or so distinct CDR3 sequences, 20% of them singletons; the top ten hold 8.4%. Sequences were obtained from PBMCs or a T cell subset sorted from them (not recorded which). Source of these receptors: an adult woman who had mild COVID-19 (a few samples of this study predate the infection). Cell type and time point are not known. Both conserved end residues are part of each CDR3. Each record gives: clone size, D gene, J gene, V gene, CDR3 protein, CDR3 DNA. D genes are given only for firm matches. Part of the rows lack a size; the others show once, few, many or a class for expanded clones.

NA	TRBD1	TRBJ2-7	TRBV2	CASSEQGETYEQYF	TGTGCCAGCAGTGAACAGGGGGAAACCTACGAGCAGTACTTC
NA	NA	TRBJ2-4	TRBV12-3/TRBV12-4	CASSYGVPLAKNIQYF	TGTGCCAGCAGTTACGGTGTGCCCTTAGCCAAAAACATTCAGTACTTC
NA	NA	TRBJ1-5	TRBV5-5	CASSPLPPFSNQPQHF	TGTGCCAGCAGCCCACTCCCCCCGTTTAGCAATCAGCCCCAGCATTTT
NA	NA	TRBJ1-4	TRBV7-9	CASSYSPEKLFF	TGTGCCAGCAGCTATTCGCCGGAAAAACTGTTTTTT
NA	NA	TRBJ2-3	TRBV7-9	CASSLEGRSQYF	TGTGCCAGCAGTCTAGAGGGAAGGTCGCAGTATTTT
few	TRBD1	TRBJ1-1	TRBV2	CASSDRRGPNTEAFF	TGTGCCAGCAGCGACCGCAGGGGGCCGAACACTGAAGCTTTCTTT
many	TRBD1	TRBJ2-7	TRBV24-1	CATSEWTGGEQYF	TGTGCCACCAGTGAGTGGACAGGGGGCGAGCAGTACTTC
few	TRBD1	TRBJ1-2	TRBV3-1	CASSQEGQARGGYTF	TGTGCCAGCAGCCAAGAGGGACAGGCTAGGGGTGGCTACACCTTC
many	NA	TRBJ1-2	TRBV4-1	CASSQGGGFGGYTF	TGCGCCAGCAGCCAAGGAGGGGGTTTCGGTGGCTACACCTTC
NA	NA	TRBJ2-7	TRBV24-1	CATSGGDERSTYEQYF	TGTGCCACCAGTGGCGGGGATGAAAGATCTACCTACGAGCAGTACTTC
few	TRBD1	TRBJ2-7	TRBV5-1	CASFKDATGVYEQYF	TGCGCCAGCTTTAAGGATGCTACAGGGGTCTACGAGCAGTACTTC
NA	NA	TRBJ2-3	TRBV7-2	CATIPPIRTDTQYF	TGTGCCACCATCCCCCCAATCCGGACAGATACGCAGTATTTT
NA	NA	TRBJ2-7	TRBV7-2	CASSLGVGLDYEQYF	TGTGCCAGCAGCTTAGGGGTGGGGCTAGACTACGAGCAGTACTTC
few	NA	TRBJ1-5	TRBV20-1	CSARGVGRGQNNQPQHF	TGCAGTGCTAGAGGGGTAGGCCGGGGACAAAACAATCAGCCCCAGCATTTT
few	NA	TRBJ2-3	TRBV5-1	CASHEAPQLTDTQYF	TGCGCCAGCCACGAGGCACCACAACTCACAGATACGCAGTATTTT
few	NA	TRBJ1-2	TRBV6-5	CASSYRGVYGYTF	TGTGCCAGCAGTTATCGGGGGGTGTACGGCTACACCTTC
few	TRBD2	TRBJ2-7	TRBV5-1	CASSPYGAGESYEQYF	TGCGCCAGCAGCCCCTATGGGGCGGGGGAATCCTACGAGCAGTACTTC
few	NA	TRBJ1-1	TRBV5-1	CASSFGLAGPGNTEAFF	TGCGCCAGCAGCTTCGGGTTGGCAGGACCTGGAAACACTGAAGCTTTCTTT
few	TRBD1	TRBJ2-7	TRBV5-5	CASSYGTATRYEQYF	TGTGCCAGCAGCTATGGGACAGCTACCCGCTACGAGCAGTACTTC
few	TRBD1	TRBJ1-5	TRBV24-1	CATSDDRGWSQPQHF	TGTGCCACCAGTGATGACAGGGGATGGAGTCAGCCCCAGCATTTT
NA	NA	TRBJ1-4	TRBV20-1	CSAIDRTEATNEKLFF	TGCAGTGCTATCGACCGGACGGAAGCAACTAATGAAAAACTGTTTTTT
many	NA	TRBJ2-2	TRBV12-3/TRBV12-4	CASSRGPGELFF	TGTGCCAGCAGCCGCGGCCCCGGGGAGCTGTTTTTT
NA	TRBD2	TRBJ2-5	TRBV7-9	CASSKRRASGGRAEVETQYF	TGTGCCAGCAGCAAACGACGGGCTAGCGGGGGGCGAGCTGAAGTAGAGACCCAGTACTTC
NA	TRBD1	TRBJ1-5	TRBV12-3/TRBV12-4	CASSLRDSSNQPQHF	TGTGCCAGCAGTTTAAGGGACAGTAGCAATCAGCCCCAGCATTTT
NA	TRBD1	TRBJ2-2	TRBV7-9	CASLDRVTGELFF	TGTGCCAGCCTGGACAGGGTTACCGGGGAGCTGTTTTTT
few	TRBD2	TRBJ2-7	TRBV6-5	CASSSEGLAGYEQYF	TGTGCCAGCAGTTCGGAGGGACTAGCGGGATACGAGCAGTACTTC
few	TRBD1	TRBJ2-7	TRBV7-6	CASSLGPRPGQGVNEQYF	TGTGCCAGCAGCTTAGGTCCCCGTCCGGGACAGGGTGTTAACGAGCAGTACTTC
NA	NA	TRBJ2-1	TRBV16	CASSRAGLINEQFF	TGTGCCAGCAGCCGAGCTGGACTAATCAATGAGCAGTTCTTC
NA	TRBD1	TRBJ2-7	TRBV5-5	CASSPYTGTGGYEQYF	TGTGCCAGCAGCCCCTATACCGGGACAGGGGGCTACGAGCAGTACTTC
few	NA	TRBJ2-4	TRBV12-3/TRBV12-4	CASTLGGLAKNIQYF	TGTGCCAGCACCTTAGGGGGGCTAGCCAAAAACATTCAGTACTTC
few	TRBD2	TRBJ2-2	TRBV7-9	CASSLQIGLAATGELFF	TGTGCCAGCAGCTTACAAATAGGTCTAGCGGCTACCGGGGAGCTGTTTTTT
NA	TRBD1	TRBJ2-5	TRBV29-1	CSVGPGTGRQETQYF	TGCAGCGTCGGCCCCGGGACAGGGCGCCAAGAGACCCAGTACTTC
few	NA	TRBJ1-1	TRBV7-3	CASSQLAGSPEAFF	TGTGCCAGCAGCCAATTAGCCGGCTCCCCTGAAGCTTTCTTT
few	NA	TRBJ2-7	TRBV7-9	CASLSDGDEQYF	TGTGCCAGCCTCTCCGACGGGGACGAGCAGTACTTC
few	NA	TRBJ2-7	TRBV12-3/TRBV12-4	CASSPQQRGQDEQYF	TGTGCCAGCAGCCCACAACAGCGCGGTCAGGACGAGCAGTACTTC
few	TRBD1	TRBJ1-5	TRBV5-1	CASSYGTDNQPQHF	TGCGCCAGCAGCTATGGGACAGATAATCAGCCCCAGCATTTT
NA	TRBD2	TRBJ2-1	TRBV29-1	CSGYGLAGVNEQFF	TGCAGCGGGTACGGTTTAGCGGGGGTCAATGAGCAGTTCTTC
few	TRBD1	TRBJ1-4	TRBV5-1	CASSQGVGQGTTNEKLFF	TGCGCCAGCAGCCAGGGCGTGGGACAGGGAACGACTAATGAAAAACTGTTTTTT
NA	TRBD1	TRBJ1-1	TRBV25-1	CASRNRGKGEAFF	TGTGCCAGCAGAAACAGGGGTAAGGGTGAAGCTTTCTTT
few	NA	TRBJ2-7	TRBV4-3	CASSQGVVSYEQYF	TGCGCCAGCAGCCAGGGGGTAGTCTCCTACGAGCAGTACTTC
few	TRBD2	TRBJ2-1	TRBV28	CASSGSGGAILYNEQFF	TGTGCCAGCAGTGGTAGCGGGGGGGCTATTTTATACAATGAGCAGTTCTTC
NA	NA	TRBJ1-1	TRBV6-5	CASSYGQGDTEAFF	TGTGCCAGCAGTTACGGGCAGGGAGACACTGAAGCTTTCTTT
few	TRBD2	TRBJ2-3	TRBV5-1	CASSVLAGVTDTQYF	TGCGCCAGCAGCGTACTAGCGGGGGTCACAGATACGCAGTATTTT
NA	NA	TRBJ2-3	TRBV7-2	CASSLDGGLSTDTQYF	TGTGCCAGCAGCTTAGACGGGGGGCTCTCCACAGATACGCAGTATTTT
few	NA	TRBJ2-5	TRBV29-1	CSVDGLLRGREETQYF	TGCAGCGTTGACGGCCTACTCCGGGGCCGGGAGGAGACCCAGTACTTC
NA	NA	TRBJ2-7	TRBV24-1	CATSGGTLSYEQYF	TGTGCCACCAGTGGAGGCACCCTCTCCTACGAGCAGTACTTC